Shown below are 10 T cell receptor beta chains from a single sample sequenced in a study of shared clonotypes between healthy human individuals. TCRdb's copy holds only in-frame clones and misses some; the assay was immunoSEQ multiplex PCR. The data contain about 1.1 million clones, approximately 77% of them singletons. The specimen sequenced was memory CD4+ T cells from PBMCs. Sample subset: CD45RA-negative fraction. The receptor set was obtained from a man aged 18-30 years in good health. Some clones in this sample may be carry-over from other donors' samples.

This sequence joins TRBV10-3 and TRBJ2-1; D gene uncertain. The CDR3 is 13 residues long. Germline assignment: CDR1 ENHRY and CDR2 SYGVKD. Trimming took off 6 bases at V and 1 base at J, with 7 bases between the two ends. CDR3 region: CAIRSGSYNEQFF. In DNA form, the CDR3 reads TGTGCCATCAGGTCGGGTTCCTACAATGAGCAGTTCTTC.

This clone was recorded a few times. This sequence joins TRBV7-2 and TRBJ2-3; 7 nucleotides agree with TRBD1. CDR3 length equals 18 residues. With V trimmed by 2 bases and J by 0 bases, 11 bases remained unmatched. Germline V gene data show CDR1 as SGHTA and CDR2 as FQGNSA. The CDR3 reads CASSLSPPTGFSTDTQYF. In DNA form, the CDR3 reads TGTGCCAGCAGCTTATCCCCCCCGACAGGGTTTAGCACAGATACGCAGTATTTT. Based on the CDR3 plus reference TRBV7-2 and TRBJ2-3, the full variable domain is GAGVSQSPSNKVTEKGKDVELRCDPISGHTALYWYRQSLGQGLEFLIYFQGNSAPDKSGLPSDRFSAERTGGSVSTLTIQRTQQEDSAVYLCASSLSPPTGFSTDTQYFGPGTRLTVL.

The chain carries TRBV5-1 and TRBJ2-2; TRBD1 matches at 9 bases. CDR3 length equals 15 residues. Trimming at V came to 4 bases and at J to 3 bases, leaving 4 bases not matched to a gene. Germline-derived CDR1 and CDR2 are SGHRS and YFSETQ. As DNA, the CDR3 is TGCGCCAGCAGCATACAGGGGGCGCACACCGGGGAGCTGTTTTTT. Protein product: CASSIQGAHTGELFF.

The chain employs TRBV7-6 and TRBJ1-5, with D perhaps TRBD1 (5 bases). CDR3 size: 13 residues. V lost 1 base and J lost 7, with 8 bases in between. The germline V gene has CDR1 SGHVS and CDR2 FNYEAQ. The CDR3 reads CASSLGWGQPQHF. In nucleotides, the CDR3 is TGTGCCAGCAGCTTAGGGTGGGGCCAGCCCCAGCATTTT.

The rearrangement links TRBV19 to TRBJ1-4; D call uncertain. CDR1 is LNHDA and CDR2 is SQIVND in the germline V gene (reference sequence). There are 13 residues in the CDR3. The V end was cut by 5 bases, the J end by 7 bases, with 11 bases between. The CDR3 spells CASSEDSGEKLFF. The CDR3, as DNA: TGTGCCAGTAGTGAGGACTCGGGTGAAAAACTGTTTTTT.

The rearrangement links TRBV14 to TRBJ1-1, with a possible D match to TRBD1 (6 bases). The V gene lost 0 bases and the J gene lost 0 bases, with 11 bases spanning the gap. This CDR3 has 16 amino acids. Germline V CDR1 and CDR2: SGHDN, FVKESK. Written as DNA, the CDR3 is TGTGCCAGCAGCCAAGATTGGGGGCGTATGAACACTGAAGCTTTCTTT. This gives the protein CASSQDWGRMNTEAFF.

The chain uses TRBV5-4 and TRBJ2-1, with D possibly TRBD2 on 7 matching bases. CDR3 length equals 16 residues. The V and J ends lost 1 base and 2 bases respectively, with 13 bases between them. The germline CDR1 and CDR2 sequences are SGHNT and YYREEE (reference sequence). The CDR3 region is CASSLYGGAAYNEQFF. CDR3 bases: TGTGCCAGCAGCTTGTATGGGGGGGCCGCCTACAATGAGCAGTTCTTC.

V gene TRBV28 combines with J gene TRBJ2-7; 7 bases are a match to TRBD2. The CDR3 is 16 amino acids. Trimming removed 6 bases from V and 8 bases from J; junction bases left unmatched: 19. The germline V gene encodes CDR1 MDHEN and CDR2 SYDVKM. CDR3 sequence: CASRSTREDLLKKQYF. The CDR3 DNA reads as TGTGCCAGCAGATCAACCCGGGAGGACCTCCTTAAGAAGCAGTACTTC.

The chain recombines TRBV15 with TRBJ2-1; D tentatively fits TRBD1 or TRBD2 (5 bases each). The CDR3 covers 15 residues. V was clipped by 0 bases and J by 8 bases, with 14 bases between them. In germline, CDR1 is LNHNV, CDR2 YYDKDF (reference sequence). Here the CDR3 reads CATSRDPGTVHEQFF. The CDR3 coding sequence is TGTGCCACCAGCAGAGACCCAGGGACGGTCCATGAGCAGTTCTTC.

The V call is TRBV20-1, the J call TRBJ1-1; D possibly corresponds to TRBD1 (6 bases). This CDR3 has 11 residues. Per the germline V gene, CDR1 is DFQATT and CDR2 is SNEGSKA (reference sequence). V gave up 3 bases and J gave up 7 bases, with 9 bases separating them. This CDR3 reads CSASPDSEAFF. CDR3 nucleotide sequence: TGCAGTGCTAGCCCGGACAGTGAAGCTTTCTTT.